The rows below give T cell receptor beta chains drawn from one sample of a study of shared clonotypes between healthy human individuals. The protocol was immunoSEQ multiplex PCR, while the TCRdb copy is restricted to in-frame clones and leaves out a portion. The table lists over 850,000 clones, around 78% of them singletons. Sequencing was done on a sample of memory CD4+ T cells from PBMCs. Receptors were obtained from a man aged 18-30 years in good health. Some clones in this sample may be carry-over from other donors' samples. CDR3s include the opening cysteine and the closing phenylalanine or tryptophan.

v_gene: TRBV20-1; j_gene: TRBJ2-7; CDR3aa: CSVAISYEQYF
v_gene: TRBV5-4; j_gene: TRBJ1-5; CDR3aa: CASSWDGGHQPQHF
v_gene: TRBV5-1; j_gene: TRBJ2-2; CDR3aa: CASSSGQGNTGELFF
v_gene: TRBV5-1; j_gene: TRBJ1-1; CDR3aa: CASRPGGTSEAFF
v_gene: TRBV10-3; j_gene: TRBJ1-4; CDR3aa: CAIRGQGGEKLFF
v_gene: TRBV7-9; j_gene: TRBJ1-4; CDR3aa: CASSLGVRANEKLFF
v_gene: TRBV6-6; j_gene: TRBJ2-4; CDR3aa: CASSGLGGNIQYF
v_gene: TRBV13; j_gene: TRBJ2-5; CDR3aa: CASSLFQGDPFQETQYF
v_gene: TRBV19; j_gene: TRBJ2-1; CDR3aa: CASSRLAGGFNEQFF
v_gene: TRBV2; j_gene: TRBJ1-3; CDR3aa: CASRPGLSSGNTIYF
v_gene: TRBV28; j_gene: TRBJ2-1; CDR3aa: CASSPRLEPTVNEQFF
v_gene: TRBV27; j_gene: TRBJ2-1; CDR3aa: CASSVQSQGGYNEQFF
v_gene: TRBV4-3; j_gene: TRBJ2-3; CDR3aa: CASSQTGTSGSTDTQYF
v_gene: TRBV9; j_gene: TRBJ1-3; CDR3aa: CASSVDPTEISGNTIYF
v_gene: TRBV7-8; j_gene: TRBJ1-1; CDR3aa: CASSNRRGMNTEAFF
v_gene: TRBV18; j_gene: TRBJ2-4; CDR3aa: CASSPLGGHLAKNIQYF
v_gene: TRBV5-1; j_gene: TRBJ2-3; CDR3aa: CASTREKSTDTQYF
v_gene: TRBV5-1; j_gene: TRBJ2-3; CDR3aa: CASSFGGLASTDTQYF
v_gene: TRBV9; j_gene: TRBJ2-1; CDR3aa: CASSVDPGLAGVDEQFF
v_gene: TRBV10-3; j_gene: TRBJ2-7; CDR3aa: CAISEKGGRDEQYF
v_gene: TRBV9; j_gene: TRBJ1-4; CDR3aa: CASSDRPGGGNEKLFF
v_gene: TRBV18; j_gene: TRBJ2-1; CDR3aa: CASSRTSGSYNEQFF
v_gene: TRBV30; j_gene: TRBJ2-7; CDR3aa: CAWSSDDEQYF
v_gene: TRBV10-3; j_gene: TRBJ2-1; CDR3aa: CAISERAGGPNEQFF
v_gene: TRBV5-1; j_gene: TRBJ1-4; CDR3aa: CASSTGTGNNEKLFF
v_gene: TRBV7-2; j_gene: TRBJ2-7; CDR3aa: CASSLREEGEQYF
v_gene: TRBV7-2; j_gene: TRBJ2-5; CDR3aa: CASSVSDSQETQYF
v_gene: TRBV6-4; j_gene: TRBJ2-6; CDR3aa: CASSDRDSRQSRANVLTF
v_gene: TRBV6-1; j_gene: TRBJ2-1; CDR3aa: CASSGLAGVGEQFF
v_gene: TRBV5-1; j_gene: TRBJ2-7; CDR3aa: CASQALGTAISEQYF
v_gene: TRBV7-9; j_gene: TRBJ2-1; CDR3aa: CASSLPARFGNEQFF
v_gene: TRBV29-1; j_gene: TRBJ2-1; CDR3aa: CSVEDGGRVAGEQFF
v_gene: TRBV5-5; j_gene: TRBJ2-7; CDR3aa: CASSEQGSSSYEQYF
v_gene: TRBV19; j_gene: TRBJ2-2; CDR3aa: CASRNTGELFF
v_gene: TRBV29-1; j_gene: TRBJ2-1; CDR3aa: CSVVPLHNEQFF
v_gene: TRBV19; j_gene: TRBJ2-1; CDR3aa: CASSPYGGRAGNEQFF
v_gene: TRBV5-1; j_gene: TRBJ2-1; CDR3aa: CASSLLRPVYNEQFF
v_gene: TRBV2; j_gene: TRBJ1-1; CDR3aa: CASSAKWGTEAFF
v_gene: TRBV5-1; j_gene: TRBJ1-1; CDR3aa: CASSLQGPNTEAFF
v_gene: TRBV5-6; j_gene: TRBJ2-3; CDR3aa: CASSSSGRGTDTQYF
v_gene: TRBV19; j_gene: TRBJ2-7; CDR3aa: CASSMGPASTYEQYF
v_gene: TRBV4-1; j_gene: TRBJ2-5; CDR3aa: CASSRAGTVQETQYF
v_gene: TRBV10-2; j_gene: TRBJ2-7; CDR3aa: CASSPRSYEQYF
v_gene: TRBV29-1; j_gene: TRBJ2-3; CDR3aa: CSVGGSWEIGADTQYF
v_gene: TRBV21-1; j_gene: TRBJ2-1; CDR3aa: CASSVRGLVWGEQFF
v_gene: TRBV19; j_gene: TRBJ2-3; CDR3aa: CASSRFPSGRAADTQYF
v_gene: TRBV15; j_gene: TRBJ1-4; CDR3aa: CATSREQNEKLFF
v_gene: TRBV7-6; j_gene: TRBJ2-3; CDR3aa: CASSLAGAAGSTDTQYF
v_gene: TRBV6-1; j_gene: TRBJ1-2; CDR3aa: CASSIRINYGYTF
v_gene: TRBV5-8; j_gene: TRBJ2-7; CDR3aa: CASSHLGTVPYEQYF
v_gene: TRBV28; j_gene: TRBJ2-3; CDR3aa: CASSGGGTRRNTQYF
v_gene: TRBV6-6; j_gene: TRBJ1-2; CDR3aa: CASSQKQGWGYTF
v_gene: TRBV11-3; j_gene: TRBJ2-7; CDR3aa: CASSETSGRLSEQYF
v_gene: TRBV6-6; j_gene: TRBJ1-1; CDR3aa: CASSYGTETEAFF
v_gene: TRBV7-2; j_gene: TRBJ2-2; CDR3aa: CASSVSGRALVGELFF